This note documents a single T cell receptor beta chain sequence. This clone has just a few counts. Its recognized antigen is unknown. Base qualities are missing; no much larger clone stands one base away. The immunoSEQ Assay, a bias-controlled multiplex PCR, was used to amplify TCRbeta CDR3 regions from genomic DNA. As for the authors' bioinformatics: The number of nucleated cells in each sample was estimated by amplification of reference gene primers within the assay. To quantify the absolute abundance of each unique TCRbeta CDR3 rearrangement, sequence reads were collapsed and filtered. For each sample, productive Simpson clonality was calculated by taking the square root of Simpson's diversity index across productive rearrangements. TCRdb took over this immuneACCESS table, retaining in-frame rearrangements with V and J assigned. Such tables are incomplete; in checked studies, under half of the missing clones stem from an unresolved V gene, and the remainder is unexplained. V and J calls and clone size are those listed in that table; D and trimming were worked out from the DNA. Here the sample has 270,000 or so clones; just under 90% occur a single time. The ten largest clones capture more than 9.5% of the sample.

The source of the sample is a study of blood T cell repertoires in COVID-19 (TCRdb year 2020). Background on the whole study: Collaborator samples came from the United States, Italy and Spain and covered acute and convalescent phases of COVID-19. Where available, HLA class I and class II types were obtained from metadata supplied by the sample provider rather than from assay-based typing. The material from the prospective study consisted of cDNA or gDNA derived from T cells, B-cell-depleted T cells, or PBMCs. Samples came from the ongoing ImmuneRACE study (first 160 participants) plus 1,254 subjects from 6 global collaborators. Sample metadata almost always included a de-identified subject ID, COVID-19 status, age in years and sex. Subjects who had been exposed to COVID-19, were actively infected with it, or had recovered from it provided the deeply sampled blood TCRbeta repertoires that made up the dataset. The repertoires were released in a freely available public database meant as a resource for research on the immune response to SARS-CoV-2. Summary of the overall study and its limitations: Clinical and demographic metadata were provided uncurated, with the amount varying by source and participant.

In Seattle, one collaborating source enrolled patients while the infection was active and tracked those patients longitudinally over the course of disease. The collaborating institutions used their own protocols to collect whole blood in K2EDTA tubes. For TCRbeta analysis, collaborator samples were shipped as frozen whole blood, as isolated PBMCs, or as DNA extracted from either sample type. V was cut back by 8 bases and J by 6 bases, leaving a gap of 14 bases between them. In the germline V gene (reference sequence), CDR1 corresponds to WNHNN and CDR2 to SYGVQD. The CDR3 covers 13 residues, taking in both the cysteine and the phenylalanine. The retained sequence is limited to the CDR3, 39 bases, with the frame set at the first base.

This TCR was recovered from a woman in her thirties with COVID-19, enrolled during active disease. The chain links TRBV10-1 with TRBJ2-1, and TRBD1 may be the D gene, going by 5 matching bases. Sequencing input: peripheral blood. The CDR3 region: CASGRSQGNEQFF. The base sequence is TGCGCCAGCGGCCGGTCTCAGGGCAATGAGCAGTTCTTC.